The present T cell receptor (beta chain) was sequenced within a study of shared clonotypes between healthy human individuals. Looked up from germline, CDR1 is ENHRY and CDR2 is SYGVKD. The CDR3 consists of 11 residues. V lost 5 bases to trimming and J lost 4 bases, with 6 bases between them. Generated by immunoSEQ multiplex PCR, the TCRdb table keeps only in-frame clones and is missing some. This repertoire shows about 2.4 million clones, more than 80% found once; its top ten account for roughly 0.13%. The source material was naive CD4+ T cells sorted from blood. As to subset: CD45RA+ positively selected. This chain connects TRBV10-3 to TRBJ2-7; D unresolved. The clonotype comes from a man aged 18-30 years in good health. For the CDR3, the DNA is TGTGCCATCAGTTGGGGATACGAGCAGTACTTC. Amino acid sequence: CAISWGYEQYF.